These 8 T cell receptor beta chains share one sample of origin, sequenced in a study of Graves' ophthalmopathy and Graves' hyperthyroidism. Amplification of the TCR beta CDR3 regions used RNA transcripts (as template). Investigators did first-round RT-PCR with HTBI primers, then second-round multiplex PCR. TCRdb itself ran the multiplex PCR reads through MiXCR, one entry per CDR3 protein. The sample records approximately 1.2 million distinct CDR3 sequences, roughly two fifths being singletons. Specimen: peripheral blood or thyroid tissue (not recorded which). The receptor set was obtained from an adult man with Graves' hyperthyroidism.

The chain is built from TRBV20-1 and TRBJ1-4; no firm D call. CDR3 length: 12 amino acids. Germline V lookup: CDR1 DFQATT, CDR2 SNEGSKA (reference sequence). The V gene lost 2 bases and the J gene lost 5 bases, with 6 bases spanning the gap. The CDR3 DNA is TGCAGTGCTAGATCGGACAATGAAAAACTGTTTTTT. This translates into CSARSDNEKLFF.

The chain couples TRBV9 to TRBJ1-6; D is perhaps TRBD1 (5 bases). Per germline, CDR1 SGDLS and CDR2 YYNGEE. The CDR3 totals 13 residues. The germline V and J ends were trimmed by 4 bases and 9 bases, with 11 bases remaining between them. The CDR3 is CASSPNQGSPLHF. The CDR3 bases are TGTGCCAGCAGCCCGAACCAGGGTTCACCCCTCCACTTT.

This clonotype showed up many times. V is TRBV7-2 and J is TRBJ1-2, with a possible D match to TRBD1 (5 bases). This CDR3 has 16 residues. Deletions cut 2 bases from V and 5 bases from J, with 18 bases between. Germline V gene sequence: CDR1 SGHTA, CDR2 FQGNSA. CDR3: CASSLTLMGQVYGYTF. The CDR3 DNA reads TGTGCCAGCAGCTTAACGCTCATGGGGCAGGTTTATGGCTACACCTTC.

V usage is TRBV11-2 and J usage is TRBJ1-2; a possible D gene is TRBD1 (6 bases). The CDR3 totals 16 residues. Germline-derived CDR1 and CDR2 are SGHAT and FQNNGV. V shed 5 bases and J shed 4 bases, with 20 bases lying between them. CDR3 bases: TGTGCCAGCAGCAAAATACGGGACACCGAACCCTATGGCTACACCTTC. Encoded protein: CASSKIRDTEPYGYTF. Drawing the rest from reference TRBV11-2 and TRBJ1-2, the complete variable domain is EAGVAQSPRYKIIEKRQSVAFWCNPISGHATLYWYQQILGQGPKLLIQFQNNGVVDDSQLPKDRFSAERLKGVDSTLKIQPAKLEDSAVYLCASSKIRDTEPYGYTFGSGTRLTVV.

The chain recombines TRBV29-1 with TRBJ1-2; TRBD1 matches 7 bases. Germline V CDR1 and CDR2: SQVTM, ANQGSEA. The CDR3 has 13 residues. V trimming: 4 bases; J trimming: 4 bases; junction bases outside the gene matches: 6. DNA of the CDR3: TGCAGCGTTGGGCGAGGGGGCGGCTATGGCTACACCTTC. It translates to CSVGRGGGYGYTF.

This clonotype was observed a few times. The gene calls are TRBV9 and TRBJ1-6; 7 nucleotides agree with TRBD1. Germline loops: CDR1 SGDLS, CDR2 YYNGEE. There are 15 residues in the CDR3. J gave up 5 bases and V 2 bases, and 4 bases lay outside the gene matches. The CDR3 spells CASSVQTGNNSPLHF. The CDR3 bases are TGTGCCAGCAGCGTGCAGACAGGGAATAATTCACCCCTCCACTTT. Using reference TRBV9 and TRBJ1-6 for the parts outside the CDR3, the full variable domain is DSGVTQTPKHLITATGQRVTLRCSPRSGDLSVYWYQQSLDQGLQFLIQYYNGEERAKGNILERFSAQQFPDLHSELNLSSLELGDSALYFCASSVQTGNNSPLHFGNGTRLTVT.

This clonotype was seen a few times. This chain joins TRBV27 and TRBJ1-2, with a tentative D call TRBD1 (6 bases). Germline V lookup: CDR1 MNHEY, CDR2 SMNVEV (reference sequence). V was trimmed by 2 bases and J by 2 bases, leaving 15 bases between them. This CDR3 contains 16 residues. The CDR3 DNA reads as TGTGCCAGCAGTTTAGGTTCAGGGGTCGGCAACTATGGCTACACCTTC. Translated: CASSLGSGVGNYGYTF.

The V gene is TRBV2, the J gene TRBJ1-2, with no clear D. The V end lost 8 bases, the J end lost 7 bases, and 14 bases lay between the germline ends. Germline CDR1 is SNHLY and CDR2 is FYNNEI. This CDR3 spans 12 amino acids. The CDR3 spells CASDGGPSGYTF. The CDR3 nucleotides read TGTGCCAGCGATGGTGGGCCGTCTGGCTACACCTTC.